This T cell receptor beta chain was documented in a study of Graves' ophthalmopathy and Graves' hyperthyroidism (dated by TCRdb to 2016 to 2018). About the study as a whole: Peripheral blood was collected at initial diagnosis, prior to any treatment. In total, 135 blood samples were TCR-sequenced: approximately 42 ophthalmopathy, some 80 hyperthyroidism and approximately 17 hyperthyroidism-to-ophthalmopathy patients. The roughly 100 discovery patients were randomly split 7:3 into training and test sets. To explore V-J signatures that separate ophthalmopathy from hyperthyroidism, a discovery set of about a hundred patients was enrolled, consisting of roughly 45 with ophthalmopathy and about 60 with stable hyperthyroidism. An independent validation cohort comprised 18 hyperthyroidism patients and around 16 patients who later progressed from hyperthyroidism to ophthalmopathy. In over five hyperthyroidism patients, the T-cell repertoires found in thyroid tissue were compared with those found in blood. To tell Graves' ophthalmopathy apart from Graves' hyperthyroidism, and to predict which patients would progress to ophthalmopathy, the study relied on TCR beta repertoire signatures. Following sampling, methimazole starting at 30 mg daily was administered to hyperthyroidism patients, and high-dose intravenous methylprednisolone was administered to ophthalmopathy patients. What the research found in general, with its limitations: In cross-validation, the 13-signature model distinguished ophthalmopathy from stable hyperthyroidism with about 89% sensitivity and 81.08% specificity, while in the test set the corresponding values were about 80% and 75%. No statistical method was used to predetermine the sample size, and group allocation was not hidden from the investigators. Most of the expanded thyroid clonotypes with a frequency above 0.001 were also detected in blood, and it was suggested that the thyroid immune response may be reflected by blood repertoires. In validation, the model predicted ophthalmopathy progression with over 60% sensitivity and approximately 78% specificity; roughly eleven predicted patients were CT-confirmed with GO in a median of about 7.1 months.

Ophthalmopathy patients were characterized by moderately to severely active disease, a Clinical Activity Score of at least 3, a NOSPECS grade of at least 4, and a disease duration under 3 months. Patients with other autoimmune diseases, uncontrolled infections, pregnancy or lactation were excluded from the study. Clinical symptoms, serum thyroxine, TRAb, thyroid ultrasound and orbital computed tomography formed the basis of the diagnosis. Using Ficoll-Paque density gradient centrifugation, PBMCs were isolated from about 9.2 ml of fresh peripheral blood. Total RNA was extracted with Trizol reagent and quality-checked on an Agilent 2100 Bioanalyzer. TCR beta CDR3 regions were amplified from RNA transcripts for repertoire sequencing. A first-round RT-PCR used HTBI primers with the Qiagen OneStep RT-PCR kit, followed by a second-round multiplex PCR, size selection and purification. Libraries were sequenced on an Illumina HiSeq2000 using paired-end 100 bp reads. The authors' pipeline ran thus. SOAPnuke was used for read processing, and reads with adapters, uncalled bases, a mean Phred below 15, or no exact constant-primer or identifier match were discarded. COPE v1.2.5 was used to merge high-quality paired reads. Each unique nucleotide sequence was treated as a clonotype, and MiTCR v1.1 was used to align the clonotypes to the IMGT TRB V, D and J references. Analysis was restricted to V-J combinations with a frequency above 0.0001, which covered over 98% of repertoires. For each V-J combination, a TCR clonal expansion and chaos score was defined as the ratio of F50 clonal expansion to chaos observed in the TCRdist matrix. Features were reduced by Welch's t-statistics and random forest to more than 10 V-J combinations, which fed a naive Bayes classifier. The similarity between thyroid and blood repertoires was quantified using the Morisita-Horn index. TCRdb's own reprocessing of the public reads used fastp at Q25 and MiXCR and kept productive beta chains. Rows are combined by CDR3 protein, so each entry shows the most common genes and DNA. In this record, the V and J calls reflect TCRdb's handling and not the investigators' own analysis. Here the sample has some 400,000 distinct CDR3 sequences; approximately 20% occur a single time. The ten largest clonotypes hold 1.6% of the sample.

This clonotype was picked up many times. The specificity of this receptor is unknown. There are no base qualities to consult, and no much larger clone falls within one base. Looking up the germline V gene yields CDR1 SGDLS and CDR2 YYNGEE. From the cysteine through the phenylalanine, the CDR3 covers 15 amino acids. Of all the DNA, just the CDR3 is kept, 45 bases in frame from base 1. Compared with germline, V lacks 3 bases and J lacks 8 bases; bases without a gene match: 13. The sequenced sample was peripheral blood. This clonotype was obtained from a woman under 30 with Graves' ophthalmopathy. Donor details come from another sample of the same person, matched by shared clones. The chain is encoded by TRBV9 joined to TRBJ1-2; TRBD1 fits 7 bases in the junction. The encoded CDR3 is CASSASGGGGRGYTF. The nucleotide sequence is TGTGCCAGCAGCGCTTCGGGAGGGGGCGGAAGGGGCTACACCTTC.